This TCR beta chain originates from a study of cytomegalovirus exposure and HLA in healthy donors. Sequenced by immunoSEQ multiplex PCR; TCRdb stores in-frame clones only, minus some. The sample records 200,000 to 250,000 clones, over 80% being singletons. V lost 6 bases and J lost 6, with 11 bases in between. Germline V gene data show CDR1 as GTSNPN and CDR2 as SVGIG (reference sequence). This CDR3 region has 11 residues. Separation from the roughly 600-subject first cohort characterized the approximately 120-subject validation cohort, to which the donors belonged. This clone was counted only a few times.

The TCR was taken from a woman in her 30s in good health and CMV-seropositive. The specimen was PBMCs. V usage is TRBV30 and J usage is TRBJ1-2; D gene ambiguous. DNA for the CDR3: TGTGCCTGCCACCCCGGGGATGGCTACACCTTC. This sequence encodes CACHPGDGYTF.